This passage covers 19 T cell receptor beta chains from one sample sequenced in a study of shared clonotypes between healthy human individuals. Data came from immunoSEQ multiplex PCR; TCRdb stores just in-frame clones and leaves some out. Among 2 million to 2.5 million clones listed, 80% to 95% were seen once. The sequenced sample was naive CD4+ T cells from PBMCs. Indicated subset: CD45RA+ positively selected. The source of these receptors is a young man in good health. Some clones in this sample may be carry-over from other donors' samples.

The V and J genes are TRBV6-5 and TRBJ1-3; maybe TRBD1 (6 bases). The germline CDR1 and CDR2 sequences are MNHEY and SVGAGI. V lost 6 bases, J lost 4 bases, and 13 bases lay in between. The CDR3 covers 14 residues. The DNA of the CDR3 is TGTGCCAGCAGCCAAACAGGGTTAGGAAACACCATATATTTT. The encoded protein is CASSQTGLGNTIYF.

The chain joins TRBV5-5 to TRBJ1-2, with D unclear. The V gene lost 0 bases and the J gene lost 4 bases, with 13 bases spanning the gap. Per germline, CDR1 SGHKS and CDR2 YYEKEE (reference sequence). The CDR3 is 15 amino acids. CDR3 sequence reads: CASSLAVKDLYGYTF. The CDR3 nucleotides read TGTGCCAGCAGCTTGGCCGTAAAGGACCTCTATGGCTACACCTTC.

The J gene is TRBJ1-1, the V gene TRBV15, with D perhaps matching TRBD1 (5 bases). The V gene's germline CDR1 is LNHNV and CDR2 YYDKDF (reference sequence). This CDR3 region has 15 residues. Trimming removed 5 bases from V and 3 bases from J, with 16 bases in between. In DNA, the CDR3 is TGTGCCACCAGCGCCACGGCCAGGGCGTACACTGAAGCTTTCTTT. Amino acid sequence: CATSATARAYTEAFF. Filled out from reference TRBV15 and TRBJ1-1, the complete variable domain reads DAMVIQNPRYQVTQFGKPVTLSCSQTLNHNVMYWYQQKSSQAPKLLFHYYDKDFNNEADTPDNFQSRRPNTSFCFLDIRSPGLGDTAMYLCATSATARAYTEAFFGQGTRLTVV.

This rearrangement joins TRBV6-5 to TRBJ2-1; 12 bases fit TRBD2. CDR1 and CDR2 from the germline V gene are MNHEY and SVGAGI. This CDR3 contains 15 residues. The V segment lost 6 bases and the J segment 5 bases; nucleotides outside the gene matches: 5. CDR3 residues: CASSKGLAGHNEQFF. CDR3 in DNA: TGTGCCAGCAGCAAAGGACTAGCGGGGCACAATGAGCAGTTCTTC.

CDR3 DNA: TGTGCCAGTAGCAAGGGACAGGGGGGAGTGGAGACCCAGTACTTC. Its protein is CASSKGQGGVETQYF. The chain recombines TRBV19 with TRBJ2-5, with TRBD1 matching 11 bases. The germline V gene has CDR1 LNHDA and CDR2 SQIVND (reference sequence). The CDR3 consists of 15 residues. V shed 6 bases, J shed 5 bases, and the junction held 8 bases outside the gene matches.

The chain links TRBV7-9 to TRBJ1-5; unclear D gene. This CDR3 comprises 12 residues. The germline V gene encodes CDR1 SEHNR and CDR2 FQNEAQ (reference sequence). The V end lost 6 bases, the J end lost 9 bases, and 12 bases lay between the germline ends. DNA for the CDR3: TGTGCCAGCAGTTCGAGGATAGGGCCCCAGCATTTT. Its protein product is CASSSRIGPQHF.

The rearrangement uses TRBV4-1 and TRBJ1-4, with D uncertain. Germline assignment: CDR1 MGHRA and CDR2 YSYEKL. V was clipped by 2 bases and J by 7 bases, with 8 bases between them. The CDR3 extends over 13 amino acids. The CDR3 DNA sequence: TGCGCCAGCAGCCAATTTCAGAGTGAAAAACTGTTTTTT. Translated, it gives CASSQFQSEKLFF.

Concerning this clone: Other DNA sequences in this sample translate to the same CDR3. The rearrangement uses TRBV7-9 and TRBJ1-1, with TRBD1 matching over 12 bases. With V trimmed by 3 bases and J by 2 bases, 1 base remained unmatched. The germline V gene has CDR1 SEHNR and CDR2 FQNEAQ (reference sequence). CDR3 length: 15 amino acids. CDR3: CASSLGQGANTEAFF. DNA of the CDR3: TGTGCCAGCAGCTTGGGACAGGGGGCTAACACTGAAGCTTTCTTT.

The rearrangement joins TRBV5-4 to TRBJ2-3; tentative D call: TRBD2 (6 bases). Trimming shortened V by 2 bases and J by 1 base, and 11 bases separated the two germline ends. The length of the CDR3 is 15 residues. The V gene's germline CDR1 is SGHNT and CDR2 YYREEE (reference sequence). The DNA of the CDR3 is TGTGCCAGCAGCTTTCGGGAGCCAGGCACAGATACGCAGTATTTT. Translated, it gives CASSFREPGTDTQYF.

Remarks on this clone: The sample holds other DNA sequences that translate to the same CDR3. This rearrangement joins TRBV7-2 to TRBJ2-1, with 8 bases aligning to TRBD2. Germline CDR1 SGHTA, CDR2 FQGNSA. V dropped 5 bases and J dropped 0; count of bases not matched to a gene: 3. The length of the CDR3 is 15 residues. The CDR3, as DNA: TGTGCCAGCAGCCGTCTAGCGGGCTCCTACAATGAGCAGTTCTTC. Its protein product is CASSRLAGSYNEQFF.

This sequence joins TRBV2 and TRBJ2-1, with D maybe TRBD1 (6 bases). The CDR3 totals 14 residues. Germline V gene sequence: CDR1 SNHLY, CDR2 FYNNEI. Trimming left V 5 bases short and J 7 bases short, with 15 bases between. The CDR3 protein is CASSQGLQGNEQFF. In nucleotides, the CDR3 is TGTGCCAGCAGTCAGGGTTTACAGGGAAATGAGCAGTTCTTC.

CDR3 sequence reads: CASSQEFVRGANTGELFF. In nucleotides, the CDR3 is TGCGCCAGCAGCCAAGAGTTCGTGAGGGGCGCGAACACCGGGGAGCTGTTTTTT. This chain connects TRBV4-3 to TRBJ2-2; D assignment may be TRBD1 or TRBD2 (5 bases each). Germline CDR1 and CDR2: LGHNA and YSLEER. The V and J ends lost 0 bases and 0 bases respectively, with 14 bases between them. The CDR3 covers 18 residues.

The genes are TRBV7-2 and TRBJ1-5, with TRBD1 as a possible D gene (6 bases). The CDR3 runs 15 residues. Trimming left V 5 bases short and J 3 bases short, with 14 bases between. The germline V gene encodes CDR1 SGHTA and CDR2 FQGNSA. CDR3 amino acids: CASSDPGQYNQPQHF. Here the CDR3 DNA reads TGTGCCAGCAGCGACCCCGGACAGTACAATCAGCCCCAGCATTTT.

This clone was recorded once. The chain recombines TRBV6-1 with TRBJ1-5; D remains unclear. In germline, CDR1 is MNHNS, CDR2 SASEGT. Trimming removed 2 bases at V and 6 bases at J, with 14 bases between. This CDR3 has 15 residues. CDR3 in amino acids: CASSEPDRGGQPQHF. In DNA, the CDR3 is TGTGCCAGCAGTGAACCAGACCGAGGTGGTCAGCCCCAGCATTTT.

The DNA of the CDR3 is TGCGCCAGCAGCTTGTTTAACACCCAAGAGACCCAGTACTTC. Translation gives CASSLFNTQETQYF. The chain employs TRBV5-1 and TRBJ2-5; D gene ambiguous. V was cut by 1 base and J by 1 base, with 8 bases left in between. Germline CDR1 reads SGHRS; CDR2 reads YFSETQ. The CDR3 contains 14 residues.

This chain uses TRBV7-3 with TRBJ2-2; D is undetermined. The CDR3 extends over 13 amino acids. CDR1 is SGHTA and CDR2 is FQGTGA in the germline V gene. The ends were cut back, 4 bases at V and 6 bases at J, with 9 bases in the middle. The CDR3 coding sequence is TGTGCCAGCAGCTCCGAGCCCCCCGGGGAGCTGTTTTTT. It codes for CASSSEPPGELFF.

This sequence joins TRBV6-5 and TRBJ2-1; 9 positions agree with TRBD2. With V trimmed by 6 bases and J by 7 bases, 4 bases remained unmatched. Germline V gene lookup returns CDR1 MNHEY and CDR2 SVGAGI. The CDR3 loop spans 13 amino acids. The CDR3 nucleotides read TGTGCCAGCAGGGGTAGCGGGAGTAATGAGCAGTTCTTC. This encodes CASRGSGSNEQFF.

V and J are TRBV7-9 and TRBJ2-3; 12 bases match TRBD2. Germline loops: CDR1 SEHNR, CDR2 FQNEAQ (reference sequence). V lost 1 base to trimming and J lost 3 bases; unmatched junction nucleotides: 11. This CDR3 has 19 amino acids. As DNA, the CDR3 is TGTGCCAGCAGCTTAGGGACTAGCGGGAACTGGTATGGAACAGATACGCAGTATTTT. It yields the protein CASSLGTSGNWYGTDTQYF.

This clone has a single count. The chain is built from TRBV5-1 and TRBJ1-4, with D perhaps TRBD1 (6 bases). Germline V CDR1 and CDR2: SGHRS, YFSETQ. Deletions cut 4 bases from V and 12 bases from J, with 19 bases between. This CDR3 has 14 amino acids. CDR3 sequence: CASSRAQQPGELFF. The CDR3, as DNA: TGCGCCAGCAGCCGTGCTCAACAACCAGGGGAACTGTTTTTT.